These 10 T cell receptor beta chains share one sample of origin, sequenced in a study of chronic HIV infection and antiretroviral therapy. A single record per CDR3 protein comes from TCRdb applying MiXCR to the 5' RACE reads. The data hold fewer than 40,000 distinct CDR3 sequences, with about 8.1% observed a single time. Sequenced material: peripheral blood. These receptors were collected from an adult who had HIV and had not received antiretroviral therapy, or was an uninfected healthy control (not recorded which).

There are many counts of this clonotype. This rearrangement joins TRBV20-1 to TRBJ2-1; 11 bases match TRBD2. In germline, CDR1 is DFQATT, CDR2 SNEGSKA (reference sequence). This CDR3 spans 12 amino acids. CDR3 loop: CSTGLAASEQFF. For the CDR3, the DNA is TGCAGCACGGGACTAGCGGCCTCTGAGCAGTTCTTC.

This chain joins TRBV9 and TRBJ2-1; D uncertain. The CDR3 length is 12 residues. The germline V gene encodes CDR1 SGDLS and CDR2 YYNGEE. The V end was cut by 0 bases, the J end by 9 bases, with 7 bases between. The CDR3 loop is CASSVDSTEQFF. The DNA for the CDR3 is TGTGCCAGCAGCGTAGATAGTACTGAGCAGTTCTTC.

This clonotype was seen ten or more times. V usage is TRBV2 and J usage is TRBJ1-5; no firm D call. This CDR3 is built from 14 residues. Germline CDR1 SNHLY, CDR2 FYNNEI. Between the trimmed V and J ends, which lost 3 bases and 1 base, there was a span of 7 bases. The CDR3 here is CASSELLSNQPQHF. As DNA, the CDR3 is TGTGCCAGCAGTGAGCTACTGAGCAATCAGCCCCAGCATTTT.

This clonotype was counted between two and nine times. The J gene is TRBJ2-1, the V gene TRBV20-1; TRBD1 or TRBD2 may be the D gene (6 bases each). V lost 1 base and J 3 bases, leaving 16 bases between the germline ends. The CDR3 sequence is 16 residues long. Germline CDR1 reads DFQATT; CDR2 reads SNEGSKA (reference sequence). The CDR3, as DNA: TGCAGTGCTAGAGTCCTGAGGGGGGTTAGCTACAATGAGCAGTTCTTC. Translated, it gives CSARVLRGVSYNEQFF.

By frequency in the sample, this clonotype is medium-sized. The chain carries TRBV25-1 and TRBJ2-2; TRBD1 agrees at 7 bases. J was trimmed by 6 bases and V by 4 bases; bases with no gene match: 2. The CDR3 sequence is 13 residues long. Germline V gives CDR1 MGHDK, CDR2 SYGVNS. CDR3 residues: CASSGQGPGELFF. DNA of the CDR3: TGTGCCAGCAGTGGACAGGGTCCCGGGGAGCTGTTTTTT.

This clonotype showed up many times. V is TRBV7-2 and J is TRBJ2-1; a possible D gene is TRBD2 (6 bases). The V end was cut by 5 bases, the J end by 9 bases, with 14 bases between. Germline CDR1 is SGHTA and CDR2 is FQGNSA. CDR3 size: 13 residues. CDR3 sequence reads: CASSNRLVGEQFF. For the CDR3, the DNA is TGTGCCAGCAGCAATAGACTAGTTGGTGAGCAGTTCTTC.

This clonotype was seen ten or more times. This chain connects TRBV14 to TRBJ2-7, with D possibly TRBD2 on 6 matching bases. Trimming removed 1 base at V and 6 bases at J, with 10 bases between. This CDR3 is built from 13 residues. Germline lookup yields CDR1 SGHDN and CDR2 FVKESK. CDR3 loop: CASSQAWGGEQYF. The DNA for the CDR3 is TGTGCCAGCAGCCAAGCTTGGGGAGGCGAGCAGTACTTC.

In this sample, this clonotype turned up a few times. The chain couples TRBV29-1 to TRBJ1-3, with unresolved D. This CDR3 comprises 12 residues. CDR1 and CDR2 from the germline V gene are SQVTM and ANQGSEA. Trimming left V 4 bases short and J 4 bases short, with 8 bases between. CDR3: CSVVLGGNTIYF. Written as DNA, the CDR3 is TGCAGCGTTGTGTTAGGGGGAAACACCATATATTTT. The whole variable domain, remainder taken from reference TRBV29-1 and TRBJ1-3, is SAVISQKPSRDICQRGTSLTIQCQVDSQVTMMFWYRQQPGQSLTLIATANQGSEATYESGFVIDKFPISRPNLTFSTLTVSNMSPEDSSIYLCSVVLGGNTIYFGEGSWLTVV.

This clonotype has a count of ten or more. The rearrangement joins TRBV27 to TRBJ2-1; no reliable D call. Trimming cost V 0 bases and J 7 bases, with 7 bases left between them. CDR3 size: 13 residues. Germline CDR1 is MNHEY and CDR2 is SMNVEV (reference sequence). The DNA of the CDR3 is TGTGCCAGCAGTTTATCAAGACCTAATGAGCAGTTCTTC. It specifies CASSLSRPNEQFF.

This clonotype has only a few counts. This chain joins TRBV28 and TRBJ2-7; maybe TRBD1 (5 bases). Germline V gene data show CDR1 as MDHEN and CDR2 as SYDVKM. V was shortened by 2 bases and J by 5 bases, with 10 bases between the two germline ends. CDR3 length: 13 amino acids. The CDR3, as DNA: TGTGCCAGCAGTTTAACAGGTCTGAACGAGCAGTACTTC. This gives the protein CASSLTGLNEQYF.